The following is a T cell receptor beta chain sequence with its context. The method was immunoSEQ multiplex PCR; TCRdb's version includes in-frame clones alone and lacks a portion of them. The data show 100,000 or so clones, about 83% seen once. The CDR3 consists of 15 residues. Germline CDR1 SGHDT, CDR2 YYEEEE. The V and J ends lost 4 bases and 0 bases respectively, with 13 bases between them. The data stem from a study of control samples from healthy donors and cancer patients. The source material was blood. The chain couples TRBV5-6 to TRBJ1-1; weak D call: TRBD1 (5 bases). The sequence was obtained from a woman aged 50 to 60 in good health. CDR3 sequence (DNA): TGTGCCAGCAGCCATAATGCGGGGCTGAACACTGAAGCTTTCTTT. The encoded protein is CASSHNAGLNTEAFF.